A single sample gave rise to the 17 T cell receptor beta chains below, sequenced in a study of regulatory T cells in long-lasting Graves disease. Construction of the TCR beta libraries employed iRepertoire HTBI primers in conjunction with Arm-PCR of CDR3 regions. TCRdb fed the multiplex PCR reads into MiXCR, producing one record per CDR3 protein. This sample has 350,000 to 450,000 distinct CDR3 sequences, with roughly 12% found just once. Time point defined: newly diagnosed GD, antithyroid drugs for less than 3 months. Extracted PBMC RNA gave rise to the TCR library. These data were also reused for a study on T cells in Graves' hyperthyroidism and ophthalmopathy.

The sequencing here drew on peripheral blood mononuclear cells (PBMCs), taken at new diagnosis, from a patient treated with antithyroid drugs. The receptors here all came from a woman aged 18-29 years with Graves disease.

The sample holds many counts of this clonotype. This rearrangement joins TRBV18 to TRBJ2-1, with 10 nucleotides matching TRBD2. Unmatched junction bases numbered 6, after V lost 5 bases and J lost 5 bases. Germline V CDR1 and CDR2: KGHSH, LQKENI. The CDR3 sequence is 15 residues long. Here the CDR3 DNA reads TGTGCCAGCTCATGGGGACTAGCGACAAACAATGAGCAGTTCTTC. This encodes CASSWGLATNNEQFF.

This clonotype was seen repeatedly, ten times or more. J is TRBJ2-7 and V is TRBV27, with D maybe TRBD2 (5 bases). The V end lost 8 bases, the J end lost 3 bases, and 14 bases lay between the germline ends. CDR3 length: 13 residues. In germline, CDR1 is MNHEY, CDR2 SMNVEV (reference sequence). The DNA of the CDR3 is TGTGCCAGCGGGTGGGGAGAGGACTACGAGCAGTACTTC. Translated: CASGWGEDYEQYF.

This clonotype was detected many times. This chain joins TRBV14 and TRBJ2-3, with TRBD1 matching over 9 bases. Gene TRBJ2-1 matches the end of the DNA better, so the J call may be wrong. CDR1 is SGHDN, CDR2 FVKESK, per germline. CDR3 length: 16 residues. CDR3 loop: CASSQVTGGFSGGQFF. In DNA form, the CDR3 reads TGTGCCAGCAGCCAAGTAACAGGGGGCTTCAGCGGTGGGCAGTTCTTC.

This clonotype was seen at least ten times. V gene TRBV6-1 combines with J gene TRBJ1-1; D possibly corresponds to TRBD1 (5 bases). The CDR3 covers 15 residues. In germline, CDR1 is MNHNS, CDR2 SASEGT. The germline V and J ends were trimmed by 6 bases and 1 base, with 15 bases remaining between them. This CDR3 reads CASSFLGTENTEAFF. CDR3 bases: TGTGCCAGCAGCTTTCTCGGGACTGAGAACACTGAAGCTTTCTTT.

As to this clonotype: With a much larger clone just one base away, this may be a read error. V gene TRBV5-5 combines with J gene TRBJ1-4; D may be TRBD1 (6 bases). The CDR3 is 17 amino acids. The ends were cut back, 4 bases at V and 8 bases at J, with 24 bases in the middle. From germline, CDR1 is SGHKS and CDR2 YYEKEE (reference sequence). The CDR3 DNA follows: TGTGCCAGCAGCCAGAGGCAGGGGACTCCCGGTCAGGAAAAACTGTTTTTT. Its protein product is CASSQRQGTPGQEKLFF.

This clonotype was recorded at least ten times. This chain joins TRBV13 and TRBJ2-3; the D is unclear. This CDR3 has 16 amino acids. Trimming removed 4 bases from V and 0 bases from J, with 14 bases in between. Germline V lookup: CDR1 PRHDT, CDR2 FYEKMQ (reference sequence). The CDR3 sequence is CASSSQHHPSTDTQYF. Here the CDR3 DNA reads TGTGCCAGCAGCTCCCAACATCACCCGAGCACAGATACGCAGTATTTT.

This clonotype appeared a few times. The V gene is TRBV7-6, the J gene TRBJ1-1, with D perhaps matching TRBD1 (6 bases). The germline V gene has CDR1 SGHVS and CDR2 FNYEAQ. The V end was cut by 0 bases, the J end by 1 base, with 9 bases between. The CDR3 runs to 15 residues. CDR3 coding DNA: TGTGCCAGCAGCTTAGCGCTAGGGGGGAACACTGAAGCTTTCTTT. The encoded protein is CASSLALGGNTEAFF.

Ten or more counts support this clonotype. The chain is built from TRBV20-1 and TRBJ2-5; 9 bases align to TRBD1. The CDR3 covers 14 residues. V lost 5 bases to trimming and J lost 5 bases; unmatched junction nucleotides: 9. Germline V CDR1 and CDR2: DFQATT, SNEGSKA (reference sequence). The CDR3 is CSARDREVWETQYF. The CDR3 nucleotides read TGCAGTGCTCGGGACAGGGAAGTCTGGGAGACCCAGTACTTC.

This clonotype was counted many times. The V gene is TRBV2, the J gene TRBJ2-5; 7 nucleotides agree with TRBD1. Germline lookup yields CDR1 SNHLY and CDR2 FYNNEI. V was clipped by 0 bases and J by 4 bases; unmatched bases: 14. This CDR3 is 18 amino acids long. The chain's CDR3 is CASSEALGGTDLVETQYF. The CDR3 DNA is TGTGCCAGCAGTGAAGCATTAGGGGGCACCGACCTCGTAGAGACCCAGTACTTC.

As to this clonotype: It may be a read error: a sequence one base away is much more abundant. The chain recombines TRBV6-1 with TRBJ2-7; no definite D call. The CDR3 extends over 13 amino acids. Germline CDR1 is MNHNS and CDR2 is SASEGT. Trimming cost V 6 bases and J 3 bases, with 12 bases left between them. The CDR3 region has the DNA TGTGCCAGCAGCGACAAGGTACTCTACGAGCAGTACTTC. Amino acid sequence: CASSDKVLYEQYF.

The table lists this clonotype with many counts. This chain uses TRBV12-3 or TRBV12-4 with TRBJ1-1; D call uncertain. Trimming left V 6 bases short and J 4 bases short, with 9 bases between. This CDR3 comprises 12 residues. The CDR3 sequence: CASSSSLTEAFF. The CDR3 DNA sequence: TGTGCCAGCAGCTCCTCCCTCACTGAAGCTTTCTTT.

This clonotype was recorded many times. The chain couples TRBV20-1 to TRBJ2-3; 9 positions agree with TRBD1. CDR1 is DFQATT, CDR2 SNEGSKA, per germline (reference sequence). The CDR3 is made up of 16 amino acids. V gave up 0 bases and J gave up 2 bases; unmatched junction bases: 6. The CDR3 is CSAREFRTGATDTQYF. CDR3 nucleotide sequence: TGCAGTGCTAGAGAGTTCAGGACAGGGGCCACAGATACGCAGTATTTT.

The table lists this clonotype with many counts. The chain couples TRBV12-3 or TRBV12-4 to TRBJ1-2; 7 bases align to TRBD1. The V and J ends lost 6 bases and 1 base, in that order; junction bases with no gene match: 2. CDR3 length equals 13 residues. CDR3 protein: CASRTGNNYGYTF. Written as DNA, the CDR3 is TGTGCCAGCAGGACAGGGAATAACTATGGCTACACCTTC.

This clonotype has a count of ten or more. The chain has TRBV7-9 and TRBJ2-2; 9 bases map to TRBD1. The CDR3 length is 17 residues. V lost 4 bases and J lost 4; bases outside the gene matches: 10. Germline values: CDR1 SEHNR, CDR2 FQNEAQ (reference sequence). For the CDR3, the DNA is TGTGCCAGCAGCTCCGGAGATTCGGACAGGGGCACCGGGGAGCTGTTTTTT. This sequence encodes CASSSGDSDRGTGELFF.

The CDR3 here is CASSLAGQMNTEAFF. CDR3 DNA sequence: TGTGCCAGCAGCTTGGCGGGACAAATGAACACTGAAGCTTTCTTT. V gene TRBV7-9 combines with J gene TRBJ1-1, with D maybe TRBD1 (6 bases). In germline, CDR1 is SEHNR, CDR2 FQNEAQ (reference sequence). The CDR3 runs to 15 residues. V was cut by 3 bases and J by 0 bases, with 11 bases left in between.

Many counts were recorded for this clonotype. This chain connects TRBV28 to TRBJ1-4; D is possibly TRBD1 (5 bases). Germline CDR1 and CDR2: MDHEN and SYDVKM. The V end lost 3 bases, the J end lost 8 bases, and 13 bases lay between the germline ends. The CDR3 runs to 14 residues. CDR3 amino acids: CASSFAGKEEKLFF. CDR3 bases: TGTGCCAGCAGTTTCGCAGGGAAGGAAGAAAAACTGTTTTTT.

This clonotype was observed many times. The chain employs TRBV15 and TRBJ2-4; D might be TRBD2 (7 bases). V was shortened by 7 bases and J by 1 base, with 17 bases between the two germline ends. The CDR3 extends over 16 amino acids. CDR1 and CDR2 (germline): LNHNV, YYDKDF (reference sequence). The CDR3 is CATTSRRGGAKNIQYF. The CDR3 DNA reads TGTGCCACCACCTCGAGGAGGGGGGGGGCCAAAAACATTCAGTACTTC.